This entry lists 12 T cell receptor beta chains sequenced from one sample in a study (dated by TCRdb to between 2015 and 2016). The receptor library was made with 5' RACE. Instrument on record: Illumina MiSeq. TCRdb ran its own pipeline on the public reads, namely fastp trimming at Q25 and MiXCR clone calling, and kept in-frame beta chains. Rows are combined by CDR3 protein, so each entry shows the most common genes and DNA. For this sample the table gives about 46,000 distinct CDR3 sequences, of which roughly 28% were detected only once. The ten largest make up 2.1% of the sample. Specimen: naive CD4+ T cells sorted from blood. The cell subset or site label here, explained by the study, means: naive CD4+ T cells, CD4+CD45RA+CD25-. These receptors were obtained from a female donor with breast cancer.

There are a few counts of this clonotype. The chain employs TRBV4-2 and TRBJ1-2; no firm D call. Trimming took 4 bases from V and 2 from J, leaving 17 bases between them. The CDR3 runs 16 residues. Germline CDR1 reads LGHNA; CDR2 reads YNFKEQ. CDR3 DNA sequence: TGTGCCAGCAGCCCACGGGTGAAGACGGAGAACTATGGCTACACCTTC. Protein sequence: CASSPRVKTENYGYTF.

This clonotype appeared a single time. This chain uses TRBV4-2 with TRBJ2-5; no clear D gene. The V gene's germline CDR1 is LGHNA and CDR2 YNFKEQ. Trimming pared 0 bases from V and 5 bases from J, leaving 13 bases between. CDR3 length: 15 amino acids. The CDR3 loop is CASSQEDRSSETQYF. The CDR3 DNA follows: TGTGCCAGCAGCCAAGAGGATAGGAGCTCCGAGACCCAGTACTTC.

The chain recombines TRBV15 with TRBJ2-4; no definite D call. The CDR3 sequence is 14 residues long. Trimming took off 5 bases at V and 0 bases at J, with 8 bases between the two ends. The germline V gene has CDR1 LNHNV and CDR2 YYDKDF (reference sequence). The CDR3 DNA reads as TGTGCCACCAGCCAACAACTAGCCAAAAACATTCAGTACTTC. Protein: CATSQQLAKNIQYF.

This clonotype was counted only a few times. The chain has TRBV3-1 and TRBJ1-5, with D hard to call. V was shortened by 3 bases and J by 0 bases, with 6 bases between the two germline ends. Germline CDR1 and CDR2: LGHDT and YNNKEL (reference sequence). The CDR3 totals 14 residues. The CDR3 sequence is CASSHQYSNQPQHF. In DNA, the CDR3 is TGTGCCAGCAGCCACCAGTATAGCAATCAGCCCCAGCATTTT.

This clonotype was observed a few times. V and J are TRBV7-9 and TRBJ2-7, with 10 bases lining up with TRBD1. The CDR3 has 15 residues. Germline V gene lookup returns CDR1 SEHNR and CDR2 FQNEAQ (reference sequence). V was clipped by 5 bases and J by 5 bases; unmatched bases: 9. CDR3 DNA: TGTGCCAGCAGCCCCGTCGGGACAGGGGCCCACGAGCAGTACTTC. It codes for CASSPVGTGAHEQYF.

The chain carries TRBV7-2 and TRBJ2-1; 7 bases line up with TRBD1. The V and J ends lost 4 bases and 8 bases, in that order; junction bases with no gene match: 8. The CDR3 is 14 amino acids. CDR1 and CDR2 from the germline V gene are SGHTA and FQGNSA. This CDR3 reads CASSYRGMRDEQFF. The CDR3 region has the DNA TGTGCCAGCAGCTACAGGGGTATGAGGGATGAGCAGTTCTTC.

This clonotype was seen many times. J is TRBJ1-2 and V is TRBV4-1; D call uncertain. This CDR3 has 13 amino acids. Trimming removed 1 base from V and 7 bases from J, with 10 bases in between. CDR1 is MGHRA and CDR2 is YSYEKL in the germline V gene. In DNA, the CDR3 is TGCGCCAGCAGCCAAGTCGCACTAAGTGGCTACACCTTC. Encoded protein: CASSQVALSGYTF.

The J gene is TRBJ2-5, the V gene TRBV5-1; 8 bases map to TRBD1. The CDR3 runs to 15 residues. V dropped 0 bases and J dropped 0; count of bases not matched to a gene: 1. Germline lookup yields CDR1 SGHRS and CDR2 YFSETQ. The CDR3 bases are TGCGCCAGCAGCTTGGGACAGGGGAACCAAGAGACCCAGTACTTC. Its translation: CASSLGQGNQETQYF.

This chain links TRBV20-1 with TRBJ2-2, with D hard to call. Trimming left V 4 bases short and J 1 base short, with 16 bases between. The CDR3 is 16 amino acids. Germline CDR1 is DFQATT and CDR2 is SNEGSKA (reference sequence). CDR3 nucleotides: TGCAGTGCTATAAGCCCAGGACGAGGGAACACCGGGGAGCTGTTTTTT. It specifies CSAISPGRGNTGELFF.

V usage is TRBV13 and J usage is TRBJ2-5, with TRBD2 matching 7 bases. Per germline, CDR1 PRHDT and CDR2 FYEKMQ (reference sequence). The CDR3 spans 11 residues. The V gene end was trimmed by 4 bases and the J gene end by 9 bases; junction bases not matched to a gene: 2. This CDR3 reads CASSSRGAQYF. In nucleotides, the CDR3 is TGTGCCAGCAGCTCTCGGGGGGCCCAGTACTTC.

This clonotype was seen a handful of times. The chain couples TRBV4-1 to TRBJ2-7, with D uncertain. The ends were cut back, 2 bases at V and 2 bases at J, with 10 bases in the middle. The CDR3 contains 14 residues. Germline-derived CDR1 and CDR2 are MGHRA and YSYEKL. CDR3 bases: TGCGCCAGCAGCCAATTCGACGGAACCTACGAGCAGTACTTC. It yields the protein CASSQFDGTYEQYF.

The V call is TRBV5-1, the J call TRBJ1-1; D not certain. Between the trimmed V and J ends, which lost 5 bases and 7 bases, there was a span of 9 bases. The CDR3 extends over 11 amino acids. Germline lookup yields CDR1 SGHRS and CDR2 YFSETQ. The CDR3 sequence is CASRDQIEAFF. The DNA for the CDR3 is TGCGCCAGCAGGGACCAGATTGAAGCTTTCTTT.